This T cell receptor (beta chain) derives from a study of blood T cell repertoires in COVID-19 (dated by TCRdb to the early 2020s). Regarding the complete study: Samples covering the acute and convalescent phases of COVID-19 were provided by collaborators in the United States, Italy and Spain. The dataset comprised deeply sampled blood TCRbeta repertoires from subjects exposed to, actively infected with, or recovered from COVID-19. A de-identified subject ID, COVID-19 status, age in years and sex were almost always included in the sample metadata. The samples were drawn from the first 160 participants of the ongoing ImmuneRACE study and from 1,254 subjects provided by 6 global collaborators. Where HLA class I and class II types were available, the types were taken from metadata supplied by the sample provider, not from assay-based typing. The repertoires were released in a freely available public database meant as a resource for research on the immune response to SARS-CoV-2. The prospective study material was composed of cDNA or gDNA derived from T cells, B-cell-depleted T cells, or PBMCs. The study at large found these results: How much clinical and demographic metadata was included differed by source and by participant, and the metadata was provided uncurated.

The immunoSEQ Assay, a bias-controlled multiplex PCR, was used to amplify TCRbeta CDR3 regions from genomic DNA. The paper's data handling went like this. Nucleated cell counts per sample were estimated from amplification of reference gene primers within the assay. To quantify the absolute abundance of each unique TCRbeta CDR3 rearrangement, sequence reads were collapsed and filtered. For each sample, productive Simpson clonality was calculated as the square root of Simpson's diversity index across productive rearrangements. Here the immuneACCESS table is served through TCRdb, limited to in-frame sequences with V and J called. Missing clones are a known gap in these copies; in checked studies unresolved V genes cover under half, and the rest lacks a known reason. V and J calls and clone size follow that table, whereas D and trimming were derived from the DNA. The sample table lists 250,000 to 300,000 clones, 60% to 75% of them with a count of one. About 3% of the sample lies in the top ten.

Whole blood was collected in K2EDTA tubes by collaborating institutions according to the institutions' own protocols. Collaborator samples were shipped for TCRbeta analysis as frozen whole blood, isolated PBMCs, or DNA extracted from either sample type. Comment on this clone: The antigen this receptor binds is unknown. No per-base quality is available; no much larger clone lies one base away.

Specimen: peripheral blood. This sequence was found in a woman older than 75 with acute or convalescent COVID-19.

The nucleotide sequence is TGTGCCAGCAGTTTACGGGGGCAGGGGGCGATCCTACGGTACGAGCAGTACTTC. This translates into CASSLRGQGAILRYEQYF. The chain employs TRBV27 and TRBJ2-7; 8 bases in the middle match TRBD1. The germline V gene (reference sequence) yields MNHEY for CDR1 and SMNVEV for CDR2. V is cut back by 2 bases and J by 4 bases, with 16 bases in the junction unmatched. The CDR3 runs 18 amino acids, cysteine and phenylalanine included. CDR3 DNA only is kept here, 54 bases in frame from base 1.